This TCR beta chain was recovered during a study of blood T cell repertoires in COVID-19 (dated by TCRdb to the early 2020s). With regard to the full study: The collaborator samples originated in the United States, Italy and Spain and spanned the acute and convalescent phases of COVID-19. The prospective study material was composed of cDNA or gDNA derived from T cells, B-cell-depleted T cells, or PBMCs. Subjects who had been exposed to COVID-19, were actively infected with it, or had recovered from it provided the deeply sampled blood TCRbeta repertoires that made up the dataset. The repertoires were made available in a free public database intended to serve as a resource for research on the immune response to SARS-CoV-2. The samples were drawn from two sources: the first 160 participants of the ongoing ImmuneRACE study, and fewer than 1,500 subjects contributed by 6 global collaborators. Nearly every sample came with metadata listing a de-identified subject ID, COVID-19 status, age in years and sex. Where available, HLA class I and class II types were obtained from metadata supplied by the sample provider rather than from assay-based typing. What the study reported, not specific to this receptor: The quantity of clinical and demographic metadata differed by source and by participant and was supplied without curation.

Concerning this clone: Its antigen is currently not known. No per-base quality is available; no much larger clone lies one base away.

TCRbeta CDR3 regions were amplified from genomic DNA by means of the immunoSEQ Assay, a bias-controlled multiplex PCR. Regarding the original processing steps: Nucleated cell counts per sample were estimated from amplification of reference gene primers within the assay. To quantify the absolute abundance of each unique TCRbeta CDR3 rearrangement, sequence reads were collapsed and filtered. Productive Simpson clonality was computed per sample as the square root of Simpson's diversity index over productive rearrangements. Held by TCRdb, this immuneACCESS table contains in-frame sequences only and omits some clones. Under half of the omission traces to an unresolved V gene where checked; the cause of the rest is unknown. V and J calls and clone size are given by that table; D and trimming were obtained from the DNA. For this sample the table gives about 32,000 clones, of which roughly nine tenths were detected only once. Clones ranked in the top ten supply under 4% of the sample.

The CDR3 sequence holds 16 residues, the cysteine and phenylalanine included. The CDR3 DNA has 48 bases and is translated from base 1. The trim is 0 bases for V and 2 bases for J, with a gap of 13 bases between the germline ends. Taken from the germline V gene, the CDR1 and CDR2 loops are SGDLS and YYNGEE. Collaborating institutions collected whole blood in K2EDTA tubes following their own protocols. For TCRbeta analysis, collaborator samples were shipped as frozen whole blood, as isolated PBMCs, or as DNA extracted from either sample type. This receptor was taken from a man aged 55 to 70 with acute or convalescent COVID-19. Sequences were obtained from peripheral blood. The sequence is built from TRBV9 and TRBJ2-3, with the D gene call left open. The sequence in DNA is TGTGCCAGCAGCGTAGCTCTTAACAGCCACACAGATACGCAGTATTTT. It is translated as CASSVALNSHTDTQYF.